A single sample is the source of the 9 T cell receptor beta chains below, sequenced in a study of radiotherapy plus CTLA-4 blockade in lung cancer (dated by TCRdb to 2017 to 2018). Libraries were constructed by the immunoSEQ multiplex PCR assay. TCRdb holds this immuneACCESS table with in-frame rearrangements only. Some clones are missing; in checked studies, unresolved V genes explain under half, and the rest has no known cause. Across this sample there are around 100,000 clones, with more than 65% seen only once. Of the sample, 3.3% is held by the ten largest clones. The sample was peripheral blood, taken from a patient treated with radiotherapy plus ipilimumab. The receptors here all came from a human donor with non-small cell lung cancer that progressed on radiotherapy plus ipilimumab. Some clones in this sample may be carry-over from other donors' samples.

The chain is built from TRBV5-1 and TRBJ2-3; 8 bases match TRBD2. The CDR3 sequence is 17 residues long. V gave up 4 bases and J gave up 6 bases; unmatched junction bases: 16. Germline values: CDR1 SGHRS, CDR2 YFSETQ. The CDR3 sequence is CASSVLGRSTSADTQYF. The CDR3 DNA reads TGCGCCAGCAGCGTTCTGGGCAGATCGACTAGCGCCGATACGCAGTATTTT.

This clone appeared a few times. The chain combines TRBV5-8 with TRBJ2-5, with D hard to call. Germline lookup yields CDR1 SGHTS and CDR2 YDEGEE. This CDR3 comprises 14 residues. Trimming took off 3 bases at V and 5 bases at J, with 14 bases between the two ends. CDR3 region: CASSYHWTRETQYF. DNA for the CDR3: TGTGCCAGCAGCTACCACTGGACCAGGGAGACCCAGTACTTC.

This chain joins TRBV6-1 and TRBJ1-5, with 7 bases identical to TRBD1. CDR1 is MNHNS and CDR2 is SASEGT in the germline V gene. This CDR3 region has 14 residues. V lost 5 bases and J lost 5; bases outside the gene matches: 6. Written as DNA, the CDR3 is TGTGCCAGCAGTAGTACAGGGGTAGATCAGCCCCAGCATTTT. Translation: CASSSTGVDQPQHF.

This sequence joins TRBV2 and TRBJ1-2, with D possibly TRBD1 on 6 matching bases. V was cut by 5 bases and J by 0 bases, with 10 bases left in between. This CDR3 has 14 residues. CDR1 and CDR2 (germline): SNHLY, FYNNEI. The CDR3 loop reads CASSRGIANYGYTF. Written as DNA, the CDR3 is TGTGCCAGCAGTAGGGGGATAGCTAACTATGGCTACACCTTC. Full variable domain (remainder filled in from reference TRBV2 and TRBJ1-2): EPEVTQTPSHQVTQMGQEVILRCVPISNHLYFYWYRQILGQKVEFLVSFYNNEISEKSEIFDDQFSVERPDGSNFTLKIRSTKLEDSAMYFCASSRGIANYGYTFGSGTRLTVV.

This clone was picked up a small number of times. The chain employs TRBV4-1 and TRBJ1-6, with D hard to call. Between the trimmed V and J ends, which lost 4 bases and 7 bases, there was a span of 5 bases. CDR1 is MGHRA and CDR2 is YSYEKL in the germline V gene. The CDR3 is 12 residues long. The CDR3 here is CASSPRNSPLHF. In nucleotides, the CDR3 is TGCGCCAGCAGCCCGAGGAATTCACCCCTCCACTTT.

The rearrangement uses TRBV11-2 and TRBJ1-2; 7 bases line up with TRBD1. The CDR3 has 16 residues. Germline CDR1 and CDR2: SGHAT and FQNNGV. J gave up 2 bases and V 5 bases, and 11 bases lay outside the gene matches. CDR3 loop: CASSLRRQGSNYGYTF. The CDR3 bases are TGTGCCAGCAGCCTACGCCGACAGGGATCGAACTATGGCTACACCTTC.

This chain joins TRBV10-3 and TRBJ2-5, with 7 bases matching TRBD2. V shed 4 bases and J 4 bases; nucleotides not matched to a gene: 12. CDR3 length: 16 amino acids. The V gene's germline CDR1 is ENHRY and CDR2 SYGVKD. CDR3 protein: CAISGWGKAGRETQYF. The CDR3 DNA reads TGTGCCATCAGTGGGTGGGGCAAAGCGGGACGAGAGACCCAGTACTTC.

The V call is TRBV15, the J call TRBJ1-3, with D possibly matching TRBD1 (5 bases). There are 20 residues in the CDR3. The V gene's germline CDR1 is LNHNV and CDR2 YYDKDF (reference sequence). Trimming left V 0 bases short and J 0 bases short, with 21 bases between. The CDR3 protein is CATSRDLYGSAGRSGNTIYF. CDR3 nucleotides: TGTGCCACCAGCAGAGATCTATATGGGTCTGCGGGGCGCTCTGGAAACACCATATATTTT. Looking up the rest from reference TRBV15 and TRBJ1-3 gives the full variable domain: DAMVIQNPRYQVTQFGKPVTLSCSQTLNHNVMYWYQQKSSQAPKLLFHYYDKDFNNEADTPDNFQSRRPNTSFCFLDIRSPGLGDTAMYLCATSRDLYGSAGRSGNTIYFGEGSWLTVV.

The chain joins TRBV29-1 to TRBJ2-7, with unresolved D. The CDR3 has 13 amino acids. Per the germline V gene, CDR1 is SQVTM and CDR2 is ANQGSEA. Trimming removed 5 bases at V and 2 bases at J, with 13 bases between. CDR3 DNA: TGCAGCGTTTATATTGGGCAGGCCTACGAGCAGTACTTC. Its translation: CSVYIGQAYEQYF.